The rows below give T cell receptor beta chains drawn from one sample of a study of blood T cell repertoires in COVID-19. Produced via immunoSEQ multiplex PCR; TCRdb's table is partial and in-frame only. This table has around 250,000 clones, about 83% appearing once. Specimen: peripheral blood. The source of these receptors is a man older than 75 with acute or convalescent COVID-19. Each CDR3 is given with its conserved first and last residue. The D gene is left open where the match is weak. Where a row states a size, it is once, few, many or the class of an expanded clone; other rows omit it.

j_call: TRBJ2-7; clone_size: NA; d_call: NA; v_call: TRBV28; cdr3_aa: CASSSGQSYEQYF; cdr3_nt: TGTGCCAGCAGTTCGGGACAATCCTACGAGCAGTACTTC
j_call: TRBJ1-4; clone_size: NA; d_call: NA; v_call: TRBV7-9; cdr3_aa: CASRSSGTNEKLFF; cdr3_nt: TGTGCCAGCAGGTCTAGTGGAACTAATGAAAAACTGTTTTTT
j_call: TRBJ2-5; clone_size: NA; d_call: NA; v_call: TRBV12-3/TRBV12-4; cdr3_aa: CASSLGQWETQYF; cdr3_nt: TGTGCCAGCAGTTTAGGACAGTGGGAGACCCAGTACTTC
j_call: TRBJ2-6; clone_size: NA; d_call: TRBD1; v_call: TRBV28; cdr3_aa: CASRPTSTGGRVGANVLTF; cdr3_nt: TGTGCCAGCAGACCGACTTCGACAGGGGGCCGGGTGGGGGCCAACGTCCTGACTTTC
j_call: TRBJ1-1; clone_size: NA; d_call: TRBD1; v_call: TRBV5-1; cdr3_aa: CASSLEGANKLGGTEAFF; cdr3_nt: TGCGCCAGCAGCTTGGAGGGGGCGAATAAGCTCGGGGGAACTGAAGCTTTCTTT
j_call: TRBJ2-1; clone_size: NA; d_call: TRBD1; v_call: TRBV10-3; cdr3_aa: CAINRDRASYNEQFF; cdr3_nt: TGTGCCATCAATCGGGACAGGGCATCCTACAATGAGCAGTTCTTC
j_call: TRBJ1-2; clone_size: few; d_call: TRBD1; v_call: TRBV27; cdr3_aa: CASSLYQGDGYTF; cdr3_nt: TGTGCCAGCAGTTTGTACCAGGGGGATGGCTACACCTTC
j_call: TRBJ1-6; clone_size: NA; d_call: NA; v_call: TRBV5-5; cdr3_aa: CASSSDNSPLHF; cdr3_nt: TGTGCCAGCAGCTCCGATAATTCACCCCTCCACTTT
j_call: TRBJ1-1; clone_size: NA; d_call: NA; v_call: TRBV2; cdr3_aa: CASSIKGGTEAFF; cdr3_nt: TGTGCCAGCAGTATTAAGGGGGGGACTGAAGCTTTCTTT
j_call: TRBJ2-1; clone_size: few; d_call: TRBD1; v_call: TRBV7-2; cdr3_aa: CASSLVGTGRVNEQFF; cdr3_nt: TGTGCCAGCAGCTTAGTAGGGACAGGGAGGGTGAATGAGCAGTTCTTC
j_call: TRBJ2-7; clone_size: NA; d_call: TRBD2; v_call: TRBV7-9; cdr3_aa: CASSLGWSSGRQEQYF; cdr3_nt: TGTGCCAGCAGCTTAGGGTGGTCTAGCGGGAGACAAGAGCAGTACTTC
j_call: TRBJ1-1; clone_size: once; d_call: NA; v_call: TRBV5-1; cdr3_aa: CASSVVGTMNTEAFF; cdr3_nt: TGCGCCAGCAGCGTTGTAGGGACAATGAACACTGAAGCTTTCTTT
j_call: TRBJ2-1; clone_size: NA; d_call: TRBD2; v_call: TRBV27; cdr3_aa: CARPLAGKYNEQFF; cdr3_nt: TGTGCCAGGCCCCTAGCGGGAAAATACAATGAGCAGTTCTTC
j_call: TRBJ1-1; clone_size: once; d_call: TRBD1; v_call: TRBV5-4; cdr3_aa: CASSPDRDTEAFF; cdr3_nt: TGTGCCAGCAGCCCGGACAGGGACACTGAAGCTTTCTTT
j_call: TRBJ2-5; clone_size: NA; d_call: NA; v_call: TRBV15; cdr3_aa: CATSRDLGGETQYF; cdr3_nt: TGTGCCACCAGCAGAGACCTAGGTGGGGAGACCCAGTACTTC
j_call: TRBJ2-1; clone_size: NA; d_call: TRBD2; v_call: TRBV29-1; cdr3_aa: CSHGLAGGSEQFF; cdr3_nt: TGCAGCCACGGACTAGCGGGAGGTAGTGAGCAGTTCTTC
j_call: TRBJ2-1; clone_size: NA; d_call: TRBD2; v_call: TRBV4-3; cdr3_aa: CASSQDGTSRSRQFF; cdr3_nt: TGCGCCAGCAGCCAAGACGGGACTAGCCGCTCCAGGCAGTTCTTC
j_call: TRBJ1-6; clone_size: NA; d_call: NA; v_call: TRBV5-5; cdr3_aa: CASSLRGQGNSPLHF; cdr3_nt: TGTGCCAGCAGCTTGAGGGGACAAGGTAATTCACCCCTCCACTTT
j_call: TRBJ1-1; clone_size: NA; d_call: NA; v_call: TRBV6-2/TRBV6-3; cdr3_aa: CASSYSTGWNTEAFF; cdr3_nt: TGTGCCAGCAGTTACTCCACAGGGTGGAACACTGAAGCTTTCTTT
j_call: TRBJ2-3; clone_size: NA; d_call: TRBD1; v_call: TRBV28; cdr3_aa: CASSLGQGVDTQYF; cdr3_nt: TGTGCCAGCAGTTTAGGACAGGGGGTGGATACGCAGTATTTT
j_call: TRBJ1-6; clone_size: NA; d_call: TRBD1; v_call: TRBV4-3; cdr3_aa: CASSQDETGLGSPLHF; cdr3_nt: TGCGCCAGCAGCCAAGATGAGACAGGGCTGGGTTCACCCCTCCACTTT
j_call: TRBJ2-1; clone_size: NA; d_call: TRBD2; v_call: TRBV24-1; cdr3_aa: CATSDSLQTSGTYNEQFF; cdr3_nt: TGTGCCACCAGTGACTCCCTACAGACTAGCGGAACCTACAATGAGCAGTTCTTC
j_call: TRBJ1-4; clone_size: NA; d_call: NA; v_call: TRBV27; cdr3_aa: CASSFRLKEKLFF; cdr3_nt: TGTGCCAGCAGTTTTCGCCTAAAAGAAAAACTGTTTTTT
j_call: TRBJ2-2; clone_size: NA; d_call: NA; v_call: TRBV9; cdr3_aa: CASSVGAFGELFF; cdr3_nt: TGTGCCAGCAGCGTAGGGGCCTTCGGGGAGCTGTTTTTT
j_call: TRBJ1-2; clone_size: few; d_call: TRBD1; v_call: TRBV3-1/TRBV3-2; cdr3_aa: CASSHRDRGRGGYTF; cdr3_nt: TGTGCCAGCAGCCATAGGGACAGGGGGCGCGGAGGCTACACCTTC
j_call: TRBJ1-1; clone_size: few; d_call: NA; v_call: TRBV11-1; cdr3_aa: CASSLNSREAFF; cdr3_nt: TGTGCCAGCAGCTTGAATTCCAGAGAAGCTTTCTTT
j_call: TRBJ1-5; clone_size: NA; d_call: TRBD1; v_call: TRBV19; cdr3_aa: CASSAGQGSQPQHF; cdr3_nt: TGTGCCAGTAGTGCCGGACAGGGCAGTCAGCCCCAGCATTTT
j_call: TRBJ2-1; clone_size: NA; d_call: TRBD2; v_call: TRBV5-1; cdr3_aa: CASKGSGVYNEQFF; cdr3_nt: TGCGCCAGCAAGGGTAGCGGGGTCTACAATGAGCAGTTCTTC
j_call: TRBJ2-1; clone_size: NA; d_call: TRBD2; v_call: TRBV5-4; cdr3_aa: CASSSPSGPYNEQFF; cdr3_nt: TGTGCCAGCAGCTCTCCTAGCGGCCCGTACAATGAGCAGTTCTTC
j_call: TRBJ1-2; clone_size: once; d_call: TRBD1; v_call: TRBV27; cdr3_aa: CASTLTGIGDNYGYTF; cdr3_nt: TGTGCCAGCACCTTGACAGGGATCGGGGATAACTATGGCTACACCTTC
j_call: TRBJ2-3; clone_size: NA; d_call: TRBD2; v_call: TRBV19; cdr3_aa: CASSTIERLAGSDTQYF; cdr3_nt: TGTGCCAGTAGCACTATCGAAAGACTAGCGGGATCAGATACGCAGTATTTT
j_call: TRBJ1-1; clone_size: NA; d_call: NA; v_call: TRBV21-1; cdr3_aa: CASSKKGGETEAFF; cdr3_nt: TGTGCCAGCAGCAAAAAGGGGGGGGAAACTGAAGCTTTCTTT
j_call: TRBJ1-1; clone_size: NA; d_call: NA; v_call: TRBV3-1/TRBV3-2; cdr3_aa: CASSQVKRAEAFF; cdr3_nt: TGTGCCAGCAGCCAAGTAAAGAGGGCTGAAGCTTTCTTT
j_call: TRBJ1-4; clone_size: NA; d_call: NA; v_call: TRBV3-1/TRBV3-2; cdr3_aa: CASSPGAEAANEKLFF; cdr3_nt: TGTGCCAGCAGCCCAGGCGCTGAAGCCGCTAATGAAAAACTGTTTTTT
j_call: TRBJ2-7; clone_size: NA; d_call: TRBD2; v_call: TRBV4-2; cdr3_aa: CASSQGSGGGQYF; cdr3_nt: TGTGCCAGCAGCCAAGGGAGTGGCGGGGGACAGTACTTC
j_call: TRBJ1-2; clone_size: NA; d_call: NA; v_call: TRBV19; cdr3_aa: CASQRDPNYGYTF; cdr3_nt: TGTGCCAGCCAGAGGGATCCCAACTATGGCTACACCTTC
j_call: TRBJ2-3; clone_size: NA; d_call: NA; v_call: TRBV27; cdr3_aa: CASSNPRGRGRDTQYF; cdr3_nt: TGTGCCAGCAGTAATCCCCGAGGCAGGGGCAGAGATACGCAGTATTTT
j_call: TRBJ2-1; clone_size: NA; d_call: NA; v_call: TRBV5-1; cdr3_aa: CASSLGLNNEQFF; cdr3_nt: TGCGCCAGCAGCTTGGGACTCAACAATGAGCAGTTCTTC
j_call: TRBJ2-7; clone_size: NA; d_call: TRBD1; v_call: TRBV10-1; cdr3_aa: CASRNLFLSGQGAPLTYEQYF; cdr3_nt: TGCGCCAGCAGGAATCTCTTCCTTTCGGGACAGGGGGCCCCCCTTACCTACGAGCAGTACTTC
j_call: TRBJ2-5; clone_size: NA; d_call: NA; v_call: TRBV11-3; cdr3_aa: CASSPTRSGQETQYF; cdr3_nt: TGTGCCAGCAGCCCCACTAGATCCGGGCAAGAGACCCAGTACTTC
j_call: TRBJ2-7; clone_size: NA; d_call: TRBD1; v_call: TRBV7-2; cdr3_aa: CASSLGTGPYEQYF; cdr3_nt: TGTGCCAGCAGCTTGGGGACAGGCCCCTACGAGCAGTACTTC
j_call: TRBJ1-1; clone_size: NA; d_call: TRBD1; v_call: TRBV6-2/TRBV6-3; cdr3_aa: CASSYHPGGTEAFF; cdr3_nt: TGTGCCAGCAGTTATCATCCAGGGGGAACTGAAGCTTTCTTT
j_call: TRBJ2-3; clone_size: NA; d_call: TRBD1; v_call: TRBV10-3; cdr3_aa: CAISGGDRGFDTQYF; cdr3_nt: TGTGCCATCAGTGGGGGGGACAGGGGATTTGATACGCAGTATTTT
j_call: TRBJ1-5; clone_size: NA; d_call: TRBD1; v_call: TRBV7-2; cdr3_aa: CASSPRTGKGPNQPQHF; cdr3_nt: TGTGCCAGCAGCCCACGGACAGGGAAGGGCCCCAATCAGCCCCAGCATTTT
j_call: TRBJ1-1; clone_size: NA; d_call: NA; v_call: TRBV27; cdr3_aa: CASSFRTVNTNTEAFF; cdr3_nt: TGTGCCAGCAGTTTTAGGACAGTCAATACGAACACTGAAGCTTTCTTT
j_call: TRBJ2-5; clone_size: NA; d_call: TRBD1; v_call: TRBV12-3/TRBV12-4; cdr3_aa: CASSSLGQGEYF; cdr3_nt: TGTGCCAGCAGTTCTTTGGGACAGGGGGAGTACTTC
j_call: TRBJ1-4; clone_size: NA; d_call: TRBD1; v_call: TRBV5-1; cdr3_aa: CASSLDGTGGEKLFF; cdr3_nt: TGCGCCAGCAGCTTGGACGGGACAGGGGGTGAAAAACTGTTTTTT
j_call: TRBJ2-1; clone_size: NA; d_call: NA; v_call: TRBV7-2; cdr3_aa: CASSWDWGNYNEQFF; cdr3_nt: TGTGCCAGCAGCTGGGACTGGGGGAACTACAATGAGCAGTTCTTC
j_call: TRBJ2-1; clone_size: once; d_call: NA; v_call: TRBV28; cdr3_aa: CASLGRDEQFF; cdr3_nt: TGTGCCAGCCTCGGGCGGGATGAGCAGTTCTTC
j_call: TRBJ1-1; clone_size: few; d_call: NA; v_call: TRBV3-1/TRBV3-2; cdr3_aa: CASSIQGNTEAFF; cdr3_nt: TGTGCCAGCAGCATACAGGGGAACACTGAAGCTTTCTTT
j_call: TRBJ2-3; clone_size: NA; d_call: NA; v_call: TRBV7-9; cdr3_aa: CASSPAWQGHTDTQYF; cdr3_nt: TGTGCCAGCAGCCCAGCGTGGCAGGGACACACAGATACGCAGTATTTT
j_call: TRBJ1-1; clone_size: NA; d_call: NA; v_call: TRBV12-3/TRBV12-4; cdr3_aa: CASSFEVVEAFF; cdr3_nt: TGTGCCAGCAGTTTCGAGGTTGTGGAAGCTTTCTTT
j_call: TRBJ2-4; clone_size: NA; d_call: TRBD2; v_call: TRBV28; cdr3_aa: CASTSGGTFLPKNIQYF; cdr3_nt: TGTGCCAGCACCTCGGGAGGGACATTTCTACCCAAAAACATTCAGTACTTC
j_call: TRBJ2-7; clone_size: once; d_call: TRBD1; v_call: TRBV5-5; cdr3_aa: CASSLRDRVYEQYF; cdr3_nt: TGTGCCAGCAGCTTGAGAGACAGGGTCTACGAGCAGTACTTC
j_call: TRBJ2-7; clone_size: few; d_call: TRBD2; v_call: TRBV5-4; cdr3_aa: CASSPSGRAYEQYF; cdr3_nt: TGTGCCAGCAGCCCGAGCGGGAGGGCCTACGAGCAGTACTTC
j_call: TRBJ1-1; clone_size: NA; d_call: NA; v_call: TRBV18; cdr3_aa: CASSPEADTEAFF; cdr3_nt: TGTGCCAGCTCACCCGAGGCTGACACTGAAGCTTTCTTT
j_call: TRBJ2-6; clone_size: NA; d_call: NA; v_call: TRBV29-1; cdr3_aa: CSVELASGANVLTF; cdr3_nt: TGCAGCGTTGAATTAGCCTCTGGGGCCAACGTCCTGACTTTC
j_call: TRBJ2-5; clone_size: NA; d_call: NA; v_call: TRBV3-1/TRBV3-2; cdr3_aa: CASSVEQQETQYF; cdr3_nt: TGTGCCAGCAGCGTTGAACAGCAAGAGACCCAGTACTTC
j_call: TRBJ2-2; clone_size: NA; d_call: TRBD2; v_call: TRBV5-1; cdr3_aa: CASSSRVLAGGPDTGELFF; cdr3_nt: TGCGCCAGCAGCTCCCGGGTACTAGCGGGGGGCCCCGACACCGGGGAGCTGTTTTTT
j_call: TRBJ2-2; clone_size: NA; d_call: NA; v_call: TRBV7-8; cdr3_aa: CASSPGTPLGELFF; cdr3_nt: TGTGCCAGCAGTCCCGGGACTCCCCTCGGGGAGCTGTTTTTT